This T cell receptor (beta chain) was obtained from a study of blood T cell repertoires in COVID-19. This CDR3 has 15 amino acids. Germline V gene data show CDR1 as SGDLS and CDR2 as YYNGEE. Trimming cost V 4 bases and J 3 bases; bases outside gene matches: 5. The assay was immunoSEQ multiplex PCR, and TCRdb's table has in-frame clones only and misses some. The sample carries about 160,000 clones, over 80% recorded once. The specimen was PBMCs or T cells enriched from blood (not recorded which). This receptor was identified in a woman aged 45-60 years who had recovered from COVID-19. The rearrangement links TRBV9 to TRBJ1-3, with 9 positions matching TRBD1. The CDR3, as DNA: TGTGCCAGCAGCACCCGGACAGGGGATGGAAACACCATATATTTT. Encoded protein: CASSTRTGDGNTIYF. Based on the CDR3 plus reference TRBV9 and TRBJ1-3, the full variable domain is DSGVTQTPKHLITATGQRVTLRCSPRSGDLSVYWYQQSLDQGLQFLIQYYNGEERAKGNILERFSAQQFPDLHSELNLSSLELGDSALYFCASSTRTGDGNTIYFGEGSWLTVV.